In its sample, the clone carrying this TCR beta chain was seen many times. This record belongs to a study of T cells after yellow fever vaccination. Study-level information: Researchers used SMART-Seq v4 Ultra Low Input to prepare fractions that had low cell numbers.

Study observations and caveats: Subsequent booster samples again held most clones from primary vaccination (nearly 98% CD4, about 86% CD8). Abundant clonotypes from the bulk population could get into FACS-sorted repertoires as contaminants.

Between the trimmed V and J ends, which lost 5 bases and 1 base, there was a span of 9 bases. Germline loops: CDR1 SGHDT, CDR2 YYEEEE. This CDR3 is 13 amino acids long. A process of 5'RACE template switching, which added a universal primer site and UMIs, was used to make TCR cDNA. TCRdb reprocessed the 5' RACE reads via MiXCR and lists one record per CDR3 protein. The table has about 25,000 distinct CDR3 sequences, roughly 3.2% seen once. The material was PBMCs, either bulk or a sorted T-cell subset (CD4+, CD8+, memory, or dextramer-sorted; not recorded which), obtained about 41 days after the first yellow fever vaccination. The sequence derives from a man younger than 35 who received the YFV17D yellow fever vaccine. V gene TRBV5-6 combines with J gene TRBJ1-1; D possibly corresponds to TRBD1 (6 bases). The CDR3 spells CASRKTGNTEAFF. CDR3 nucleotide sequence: TGTGCCAGCAGAAAGACAGGGAACACTGAAGCTTTCTTT.